The clone carrying this T cell receptor beta chain was seen once. Its specificity is not known. The sample comes from a study of CD8 T cells in Susac syndrome. Whole-study results and caveats: It was acknowledged in the study that its TCR sequencing and HLA analysis involved a relatively small number of individuals.

TEMRA cells were FACS-enriched and CD8+ and CD4+ T cells negatively isolated. The authors reverse transcribed roughly 0.5 to 1 ug RNA with random hexamers. TCRdb analysed the immunoSEQ multiplex PCR reads with MiXCR anew, one entry per CDR3 protein. The sample records 100,000 to 150,000 distinct CDR3 sequences, around 95% being singletons. Specimen: CD4+ T cells from PBMCs. The sequence derives from a human donor in good health.

The CDR3 sequence: CASSFIGDEQTQYF. The CDR3 DNA is TGTGCCAGCAGCTTTATCGGGGACGAGCAGACCCAGTACTTC. The V call is TRBV5-5, the J call TRBJ2-5, with D perhaps TRBD1 or TRBD2 (5 bases each). Germline CDR1 reads SGHKS; CDR2 reads YYEKEE (reference sequence). CDR3 length: 14 residues. V was cut by 2 bases and J by 6 bases, with 14 bases left in between.